This T cell receptor (beta chain) comes out of a study of blood T cell repertoires in COVID-19. Study context: Italy, Spain and the United States were the sources of the convalescent and acute COVID-19 samples. Sources were T cells, B-cell-depleted T cells, or PBMCs; the material itself was cDNA or gDNA.

Germline V gene lookup returns CDR1 LNHDA and CDR2 SQIVND (reference sequence). The V end was cut by 1 base, the J end by 4 bases, with 8 bases between. There are 14 residues in the CDR3. In the original processing: Reference gene primers were amplified, and this amplification served to estimate nucleated cell counts. Profiled with immunoSEQ multiplex PCR; TCRdb holds only in-frame clones, not every one. Clonal size and the V and J genes are those of that table, whereas D and trimming came from the DNA. The sample lists more than 200,000 clones, about 87% seen once, with more than 1.5% in the top ten.

The chain joins TRBV19 to TRBJ1-5; D not certain. Sequences were obtained from peripheral blood. The sequence was collected from a man in his 70s with acute or convalescent COVID-19. The CDR3 DNA reads as TGTGCCAGTAGTATAGGGCGGCAGAATCAGCCCCAGCATTTT. This encodes CASSIGRQNQPQHF.